The T cell receptor (beta chain) under discussion was sequenced for a study of cytomegalovirus exposure and HLA in healthy donors. Study background: As released early, the data held roughly 85 million unique TCRs from HLA-typed donors. Study-wide findings and caveats: Cytomegalovirus status was reportedly diagnosed by the classifier with high sensitivity and specificity.

PCR used 60 Vbeta primers and 13 Jbeta primers. Assay: immunoSEQ multiplex PCR; the TCRdb copy retains only in-frame clones and omits some. This sample yields approximately 170,000 clones, of which 80% are seen a single time; around 2% belongs to the top ten. The CDR3 totals 14 residues. CDR1 and CDR2 from the germline V gene are SGHTA and FQGNSA. After removal of 4 bases from V and 8 bases from J, the junction contained 10 bases not matched to a gene. About this clone: Its target is not known.

Specimen: PBMCs. The J gene is TRBJ1-1, the V gene TRBV7-2; 7 bases line up with TRBD1. The sequence derives from a human donor in good health. The CDR3 sequence is CASSSNRGMGEAFF. The CDR3 bases are TGTGCCAGCAGCTCCAACAGGGGAATGGGGGAAGCTTTCTTT.